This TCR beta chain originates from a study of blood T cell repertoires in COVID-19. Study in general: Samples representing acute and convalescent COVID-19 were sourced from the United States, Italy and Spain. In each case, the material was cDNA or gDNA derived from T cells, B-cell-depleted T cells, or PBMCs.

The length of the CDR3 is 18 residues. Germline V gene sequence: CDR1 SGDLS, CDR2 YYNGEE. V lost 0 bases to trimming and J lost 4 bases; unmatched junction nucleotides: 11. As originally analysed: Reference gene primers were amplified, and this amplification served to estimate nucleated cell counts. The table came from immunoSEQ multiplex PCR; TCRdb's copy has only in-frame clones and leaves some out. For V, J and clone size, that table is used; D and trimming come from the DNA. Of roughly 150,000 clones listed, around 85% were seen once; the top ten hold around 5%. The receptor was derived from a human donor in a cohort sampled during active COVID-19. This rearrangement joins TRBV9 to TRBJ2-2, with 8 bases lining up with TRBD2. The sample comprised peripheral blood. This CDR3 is CASSVARAGRGGTGELFF. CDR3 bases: TGTGCCAGCAGCGTAGCCCGTGCCGGGAGGGGGGGCACCGGGGAGCTGTTTTTT.